These 21 T cell receptor beta chains originate from one sample sequenced in a study of radiation and T cells in renal cell carcinoma. The protocol was immunoSEQ multiplex PCR, while the TCRdb copy is restricted to in-frame clones and leaves out a portion. The profile shows tens of thousands of clones, about 80% of them singletons. Time point denoted: blood 2 weeks post-SBRT. The sample's treatment: 15 Gy SBRT to primary tumor, nephrectomy 4 weeks later. The source material was blood, sampled from a patient whose treatment included radiotherapy and nephrectomy. All receptors come from a man between 60 and 75 years old with renal cell carcinoma.

The rearrangement links TRBV7-2 to TRBJ1-3; TRBD1 is a possible D gene (5 bases). The CDR3 contains 13 residues. Per the germline V gene, CDR1 is SGHTA and CDR2 is FQGNSA. Trimming pared 8 bases from V and 3 bases from J, leaving 11 bases between. In DNA, the CDR3 is TGTGCCAGCCGGGAGGGGCTTGGAAACACCATATATTTT. This codes for CASREGLGNTIYF.

This clone has just one count. The chain joins TRBV14 to TRBJ1-1, with D maybe TRBD1 (6 bases). The CDR3 consists of 18 residues. The germline V gene encodes CDR1 SGHDN and CDR2 FVKESK. With 0 bases removed from V and 0 bases from J, the gap between germline ends came to 17 bases. For the CDR3, the DNA is TGTGCCAGCAGCCAAGAAGGGGGGGGGACCTTTATGAACACTGAAGCTTTCTTT. Translated, it gives CASSQEGGGTFMNTEAFF.

The chain has TRBV19 and TRBJ1-1, with a possible D match to TRBD1 (6 bases). The CDR3 is 14 residues long. CDR1 LNHDA and CDR2 SQIVND come from the germline V gene (reference sequence). Deletions cut 8 bases from V and 2 bases from J, with 15 bases between. CDR3 DNA: TGTGCCAGTTACACAGGGAATCCTAACACTGAAGCTTTCTTT. Its translation is CASYTGNPNTEAFF.

This clone was counted once. The V gene is TRBV5-6, the J gene TRBJ1-2, with a weak D call TRBD1 (5 bases). Looked up from germline, CDR1 is SGHDT and CDR2 is YYEEEE. V was cut by 1 base and J by 4 bases, with 11 bases left in between. The CDR3 is 14 amino acids. The CDR3: CASSLQGGVYGYTF. As DNA, the CDR3 is TGTGCCAGCAGCTTGCAGGGCGGGGTCTATGGCTACACCTTC.

This clone occurred a few times. The chain joins TRBV11-2 to TRBJ2-2; TRBD2 matches 9 bases. In germline, CDR1 is SGHAT, CDR2 FQNNGV. This CDR3 region has 19 residues. J was trimmed by 2 bases and V by 0 bases; bases with no gene match: 10. The CDR3 reads CASSLDHGLAGTNTGELFF. The CDR3 DNA follows: TGTGCCAGCAGCTTAGATCACGGGCTAGCGGGGACCAACACCGGGGAGCTGTTTTTT.

In DNA form, the CDR3 reads TGTGCCAGCAGGGCAACTACTAGCGGGAGGGTCTACGAGCAGTACGTC. This codes for CASRATTSGRVYEQYV. The chain combines TRBV5-4 with TRBJ2-7, with TRBD2 identical over 13 bases. CDR1 is SGHNT and CDR2 is YYREEE in the germline V gene (reference sequence). Trimming cost V 5 bases and J 3 bases; bases outside gene matches: 8. The CDR3 totals 16 residues.

The chain has TRBV28 and TRBJ2-1; 8 bases fit TRBD2. Germline CDR1 MDHEN, CDR2 SYDVKM. This CDR3 region has 15 residues. J gave up 6 bases and V 5 bases, and 9 bases lay outside the gene matches. Here the CDR3 DNA reads TGTGCCAGCAGTCCCGGACTAGCTCTCGGCAATGAGCAGTTCTTC. Translating gives CASSPGLALGNEQFF.

The gene calls are TRBV5-6 and TRBJ2-5; no definite D call. The CDR3 runs to 13 residues. V lost 0 bases and J 3 bases, leaving 6 bases between the germline ends. Germline values: CDR1 SGHDT, CDR2 YYEEEE. CDR3 in DNA: TGTGCCAGCAGCTTGGTCAGCGAAGAGACCCAGTACTTC. Translation: CASSLVSEETQYF.

By proportion, this clone is medium-sized. The rearrangement links TRBV9 to TRBJ2-2; TRBD2 matches 10 bases. Germline V gene sequence: CDR1 SGDLS, CDR2 YYNGEE. V shed 0 bases, J shed 7 bases, and the junction held 9 bases outside the gene matches. The CDR3 runs to 17 residues. CDR3 residues: CASSVEAGGPSSGELFF. The CDR3, as DNA: TGTGCCAGCAGCGTAGAAGCGGGAGGGCCTTCGAGCGGGGAGCTGTTTTTT.

Only a few counts were recorded for this clone. The CDR3 region is CSARLGTEAFF. The CDR3 nucleotides read TGCAGTGCGAGACTTGGCACTGAAGCTTTCTTT. The V and J genes are TRBV20-1 and TRBJ1-1; unclear D gene. Between the trimmed V and J ends, which lost 6 bases and 4 bases, there was a span of 9 bases. The germline CDR1 and CDR2 sequences are DFQATT and SNEGSKA (reference sequence). The CDR3 runs 11 residues.

The chain is built from TRBV5-1 and TRBJ2-5, with D hard to call. The CDR3 length is 14 residues. Trimming cost V 0 bases and J 1 base, with 7 bases left between them. CDR1 is SGHRS and CDR2 is YFSETQ in the germline V gene. For the CDR3, the DNA is TGCGCCAGCAGCTTGGTTCAAAGCCAAGAGACCCAGTACTTC. Amino acid sequence: CASSLVQSQETQYF.

The chain recombines TRBV19 with TRBJ1-1; a possible D gene is TRBD1 (5 bases). Germline assignment: CDR1 LNHDA and CDR2 SQIVND (reference sequence). This CDR3 is 15 amino acids long. The V gene lost 3 bases and the J gene lost 4 bases, with 15 bases spanning the gap. CDR3 DNA sequence: TGTGCCAGTAGTATTAAGGGTTTCCAGGGCACTGAAGCTTTCTTT. Protein sequence: CASSIKGFQGTEAFF.

The J gene is TRBJ2-3, the V gene TRBV5-1, with 13 bases fitting TRBD2. V shed 4 bases and J 5 bases; nucleotides not matched to a gene: 4. The CDR3 loop spans 15 amino acids. Per the germline V gene, CDR1 is SGHRS and CDR2 is YFSETQ. In DNA form, the CDR3 reads TGCGCCAGCAGCAACCGACTAGCGGGAGGAGATACGCAGTATTTT. Translating gives CASSNRLAGGDTQYF.

This clone was observed a single time. The J gene is TRBJ2-1, the V gene TRBV4-2, with TRBD1 matching over 7 bases. CDR1 LGHNA and CDR2 YNFKEQ come from the germline V gene. The CDR3 covers 15 residues. V shed 3 bases, J shed 7 bases, and the junction held 9 bases outside the gene matches. This CDR3 reads CASSQDPTGMNEQFF. The CDR3 coding sequence is TGTGCCAGCAGCCAGGACCCGACAGGGATGAATGAGCAGTTCTTC.

This chain links TRBV19 with TRBJ2-6, with 9 bases matching TRBD1. The CDR3 has 15 residues. V lost 9 bases, J lost 0 bases, and 3 bases stayed unmatched. Germline V gives CDR1 LNHDA, CDR2 SQIVND (reference sequence). In DNA form, the CDR3 reads TGTGCCAGCGGACAGGGGTACTCTGGGGCCAACGTCCTGACTTTC. Its protein is CASGQGYSGANVLTF.

This clone was counted once. The rearrangement uses TRBV29-1 and TRBJ2-1; D tentatively reads TRBD1 or TRBD2 (5 bases each). The CDR3 consists of 14 residues. V lost 7 bases and J 10 bases, leaving 23 bases between the germline ends. Germline V gene lookup returns CDR1 SQVTM and CDR2 ANQGSEA. The CDR3 spells CSAAGLGRHEEQFF. CDR3 DNA sequence: TGCAGCGCCGCAGGGTTGGGACGACATGAAGAGCAGTTCTTC.

The chain has TRBV9 and TRBJ1-5, with a possible D match to TRBD1 (5 bases). The CDR3 length is 14 residues. Germline loops: CDR1 SGDLS, CDR2 YYNGEE. V was pared by 3 bases and J by 1 base, with 8 bases between. Here the CDR3 reads CASSEGRSNQPQHF. The CDR3 coding sequence is TGTGCCAGCAGCGAGGGGCGGAGCAATCAGCCCCAGCATTTT.

The gene calls are TRBV7-2 and TRBJ2-1; 12 positions agree with TRBD2. V was clipped by 6 bases and J by 7 bases; unmatched bases: 4. The CDR3 extends over 14 amino acids. CDR1 and CDR2 from the germline V gene are SGHTA and FQGNSA. In nucleotides, the CDR3 is TGTGCCAGCAGACAGACTAGCGGGAGTAATGAGCAGTTCTTC. Encoded protein: CASRQTSGSNEQFF.

V gene TRBV30 combines with J gene TRBJ2-5; 7 bases agree with TRBD1. Germline values: CDR1 GTSNPN, CDR2 SVGIG (reference sequence). V was pared by 4 bases and J by 5 bases, with 16 bases of the junction left unmatched. There are 16 residues in the CDR3. The DNA for the CDR3 is TGTGCCTGGAACCCCGGGGACAGAGGTGTATTCGAGACCCAGTACTTC. It yields the protein CAWNPGDRGVFETQYF.

The chain is built from TRBV6-1 and TRBJ2-5; a possible D gene is TRBD2 (6 bases). V was cut by 4 bases and J by 2 bases, with 14 bases left in between. Germline V CDR1 and CDR2: MNHNS, SASEGT. The CDR3 loop spans 15 amino acids. CDR3 protein: CASSGRTGAQETQYF. In nucleotides, the CDR3 is TGTGCCAGCAGTGGCCGGACGGGAGCTCAAGAGACCCAGTACTTC.

V is TRBV6-6 and J is TRBJ1-5; a possible D gene is TRBD1 (6 bases). CDR3 size: 13 residues. Germline V gene sequence: CDR1 MNHNY, CDR2 SVGAGI (reference sequence). The V gene lost 5 bases and the J gene lost 4 bases, with 9 bases spanning the gap. The CDR3 loop reads CASSRGKNQPQHF. CDR3 coding DNA: TGTGCCAGCAGTAGGGGGAAAAATCAGCCCCAGCATTTT.